This T cell receptor (beta chain) came from a study of shared clonotypes between healthy human individuals. The CDR3 runs to 16 residues. CDR1 is PRHDT, CDR2 FYEKMQ, per germline (reference sequence). Unmatched junction bases numbered 11, after V lost 4 bases and J lost 2 bases. CD8 cells classed as naive were CD45RO-negative and positively selected for CCR7, excluding terminally differentiated effector memory CD45RA+ cells. Clones were read by immunoSEQ multiplex PCR, and TCRdb kept only the in-frame ones, dropping some. Among around 2.1 million clones, approximately 94% were seen once, and the ten largest hold approximately 1.7%. Regarding the study as a whole: In the sorted subsets, rarefaction showed sequencing was incomplete despite large depth. Investigators collected only blood, and repertoires in tissues likely differ. Sharing across a few donors was seen in 4% to 6.5% of naive CD4 clonotypes.

As concerns this clone: Its target is not known.

The sequencing input was naive CD8+ T cells from PBMCs. This receptor was identified in a man younger than 35 in good health. Some clones in this sample may be carry-over from other donors' samples. The chain carries TRBV13 and TRBJ2-7, with TRBD2 identical over 7 bases. CDR3 residues: CASSSRLSGAPYEQYF. In DNA form, the CDR3 reads TGTGCCAGCAGCTCCCGACTAAGCGGGGCCCCCTACGAGCAGTACTTC.